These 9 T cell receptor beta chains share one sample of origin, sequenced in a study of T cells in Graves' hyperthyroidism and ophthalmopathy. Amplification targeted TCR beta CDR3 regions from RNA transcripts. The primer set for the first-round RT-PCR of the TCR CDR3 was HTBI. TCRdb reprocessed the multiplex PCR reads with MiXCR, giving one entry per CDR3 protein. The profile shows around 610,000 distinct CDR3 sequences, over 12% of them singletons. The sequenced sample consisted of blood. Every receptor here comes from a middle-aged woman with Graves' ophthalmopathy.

CDR3 DNA sequence: TGTGCCAGCAGCTATAAGCGGGGGGGCAGACAGGGGGACACTGAAGCTTTCTTT. As protein: CASSYKRGGRQGDTEAFF. The chain carries TRBV7-2 and TRBJ1-1; 9 bases align to TRBD1. The CDR3 spans 18 residues. Germline CDR1 SGHTA, CDR2 FQGNSA. V shed 4 bases and J 3 bases; nucleotides not matched to a gene: 15. Looking up the rest from reference TRBV7-2 and TRBJ1-1 gives the full variable domain: GAGVSQSPSNKVTEKGKDVELRCDPISGHTALYWYRQSLGQGLEFLIYFQGNSAPDKSGLPSDRFSAERTGGSVSTLTIQRTQQEDSAVYLCASSYKRGGRQGDTEAFFGQGTRLTVV.

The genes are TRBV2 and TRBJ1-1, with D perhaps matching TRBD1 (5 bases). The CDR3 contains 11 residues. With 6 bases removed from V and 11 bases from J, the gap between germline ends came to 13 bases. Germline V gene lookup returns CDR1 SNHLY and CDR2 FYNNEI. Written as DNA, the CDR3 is TGTGCCAGCAGCTCTCGGGACGACGCTTTCTTT. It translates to CASSSRDDAFF.

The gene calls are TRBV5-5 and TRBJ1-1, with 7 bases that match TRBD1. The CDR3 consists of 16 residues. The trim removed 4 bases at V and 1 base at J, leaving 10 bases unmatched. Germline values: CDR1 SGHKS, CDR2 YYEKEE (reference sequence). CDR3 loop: CASSLLRGSGNTEAFF. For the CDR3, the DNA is TGTGCCAGCAGCCTGCTCAGGGGGAGTGGGAACACTGAAGCTTTCTTT. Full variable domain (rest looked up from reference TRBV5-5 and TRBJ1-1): DAGVTQSPTHLIKTRGQQVTLRCSPISGHKSVSWYQQVLGQGPQFIFQYYEKEERGRGNFPDRFSARQFPNYSSELNVNALLLGDSALYLCASSLLRGSGNTEAFFGQGTRLTVV.

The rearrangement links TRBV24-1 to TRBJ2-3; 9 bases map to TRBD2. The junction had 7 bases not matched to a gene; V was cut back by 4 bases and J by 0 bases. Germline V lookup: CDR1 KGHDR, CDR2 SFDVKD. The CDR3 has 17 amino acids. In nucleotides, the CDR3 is TGTGCCACCAGTGACCCGATAGCGGGAGCGAGCACAGATACGCAGTATTTT. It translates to CATSDPIAGASTDTQYF.

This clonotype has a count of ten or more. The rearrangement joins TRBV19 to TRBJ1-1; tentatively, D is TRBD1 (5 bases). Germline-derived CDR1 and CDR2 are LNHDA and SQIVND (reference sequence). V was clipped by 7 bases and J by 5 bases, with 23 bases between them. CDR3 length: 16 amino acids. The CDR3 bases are TGTGCCAGTACCGTCGGGGGAAGGATACCAGGTACTGAAGCTTTCTTT. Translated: CASTVGGRIPGTEAFF.

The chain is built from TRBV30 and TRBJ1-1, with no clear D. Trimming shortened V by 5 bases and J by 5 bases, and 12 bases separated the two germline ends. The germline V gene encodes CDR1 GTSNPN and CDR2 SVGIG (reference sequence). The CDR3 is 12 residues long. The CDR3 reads CAWDGRRTEAFF. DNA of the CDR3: TGTGCCTGGGATGGGAGGCGGACTGAAGCTTTCTTT.

In DNA, the CDR3 is TGTGCCAGCACCCACCGAGAGTCTGGGGAGCTGTTTTTT. The encoded protein is CASTHRESGELFF. The chain combines TRBV12-3 or TRBV12-4 with TRBJ2-2; D is undetermined. V gave up 7 bases and J gave up 8 bases, with 14 bases separating them. The CDR3 is 13 residues long.

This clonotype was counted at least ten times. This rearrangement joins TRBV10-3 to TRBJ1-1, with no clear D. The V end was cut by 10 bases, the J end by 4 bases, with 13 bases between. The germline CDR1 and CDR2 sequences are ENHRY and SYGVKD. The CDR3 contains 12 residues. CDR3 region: CATSQLGTEAFF. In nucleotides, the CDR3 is TGTGCCACTTCACAGTTAGGCACTGAAGCTTTCTTT.

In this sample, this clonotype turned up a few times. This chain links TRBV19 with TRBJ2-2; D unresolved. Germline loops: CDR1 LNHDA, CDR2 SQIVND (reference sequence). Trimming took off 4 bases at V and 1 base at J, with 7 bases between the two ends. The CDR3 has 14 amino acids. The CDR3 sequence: CASSSQLNTGELFF. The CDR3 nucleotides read TGTGCCAGTAGTAGCCAACTGAACACCGGGGAGCTGTTTTTT.